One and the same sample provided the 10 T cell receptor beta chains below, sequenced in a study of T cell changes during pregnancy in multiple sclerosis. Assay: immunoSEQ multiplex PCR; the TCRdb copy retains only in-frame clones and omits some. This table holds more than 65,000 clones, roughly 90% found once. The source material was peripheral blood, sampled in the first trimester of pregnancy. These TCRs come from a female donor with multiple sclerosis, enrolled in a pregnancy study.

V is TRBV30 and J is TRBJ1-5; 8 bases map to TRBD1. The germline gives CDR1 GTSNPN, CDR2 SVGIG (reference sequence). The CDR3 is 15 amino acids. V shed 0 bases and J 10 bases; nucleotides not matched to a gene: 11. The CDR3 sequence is CAWSVRQGRADPQHF. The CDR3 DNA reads TGTGCCTGGAGTGTACGACAGGGGCGTGCTGATCCCCAGCATTTT.

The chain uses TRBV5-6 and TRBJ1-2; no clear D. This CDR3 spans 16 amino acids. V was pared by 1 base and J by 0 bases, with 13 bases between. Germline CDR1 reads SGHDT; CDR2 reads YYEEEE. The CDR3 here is CASSLLQTPSNYGYTF. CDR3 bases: TGTGCCAGCAGCTTGTTACAGACCCCATCTAACTATGGCTACACCTTC.

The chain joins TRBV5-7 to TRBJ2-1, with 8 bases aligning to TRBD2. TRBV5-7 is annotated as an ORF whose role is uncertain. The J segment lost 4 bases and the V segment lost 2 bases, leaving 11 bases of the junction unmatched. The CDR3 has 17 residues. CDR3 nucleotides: TGTGCCAGCAGCTTTCAGTTGGTATCGGGGGGGTACAATGAGCAGTTCTTC. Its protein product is CASSFQLVSGGYNEQFF.

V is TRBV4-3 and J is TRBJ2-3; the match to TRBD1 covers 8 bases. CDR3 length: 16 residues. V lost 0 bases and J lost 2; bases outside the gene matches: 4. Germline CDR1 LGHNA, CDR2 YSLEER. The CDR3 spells CASSQEMGQATDTQYF. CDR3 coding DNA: TGCGCCAGCAGCCAAGAGATGGGACAGGCCACAGATACGCAGTATTTT.

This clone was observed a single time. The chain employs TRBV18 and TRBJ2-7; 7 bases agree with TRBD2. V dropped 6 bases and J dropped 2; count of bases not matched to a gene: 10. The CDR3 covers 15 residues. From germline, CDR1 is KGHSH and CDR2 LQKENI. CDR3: CASSDLPGGPYEQYF. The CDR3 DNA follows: TGTGCCAGCTCCGACCTCCCGGGGGGTCCCTACGAGCAGTACTTC.

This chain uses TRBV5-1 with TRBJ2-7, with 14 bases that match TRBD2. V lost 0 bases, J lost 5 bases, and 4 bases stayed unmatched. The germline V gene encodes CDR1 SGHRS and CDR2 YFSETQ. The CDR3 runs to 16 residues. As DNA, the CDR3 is TGCGCCAGCAGCTTGGGCGGGACTAGCGGGAGTAACGAGCAGTACTTC. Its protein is CASSLGGTSGSNEQYF.

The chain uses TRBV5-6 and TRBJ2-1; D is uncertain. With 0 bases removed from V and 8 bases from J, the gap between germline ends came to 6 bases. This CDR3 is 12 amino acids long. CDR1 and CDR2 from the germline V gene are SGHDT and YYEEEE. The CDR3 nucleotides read TGTGCCAGCAGCTTGGGAGCCCATGAGCAGTTCTTC. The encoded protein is CASSLGAHEQFF.

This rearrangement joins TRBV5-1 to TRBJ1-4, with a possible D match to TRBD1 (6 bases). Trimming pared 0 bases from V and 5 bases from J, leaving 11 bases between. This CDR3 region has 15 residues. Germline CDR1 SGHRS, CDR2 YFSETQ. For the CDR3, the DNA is TGCGCCAGCAGCTTGGCTGGAAGGGGGAATGAAAAACTGTTTTTT. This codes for CASSLAGRGNEKLFF.

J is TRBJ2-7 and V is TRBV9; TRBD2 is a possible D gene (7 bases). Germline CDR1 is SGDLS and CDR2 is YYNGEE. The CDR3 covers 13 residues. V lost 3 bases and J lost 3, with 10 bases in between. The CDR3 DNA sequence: TGTGCCAGCAGCGCAGGGGAGGGCTACGAGCAGTACTTC. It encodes CASSAGEGYEQYF.

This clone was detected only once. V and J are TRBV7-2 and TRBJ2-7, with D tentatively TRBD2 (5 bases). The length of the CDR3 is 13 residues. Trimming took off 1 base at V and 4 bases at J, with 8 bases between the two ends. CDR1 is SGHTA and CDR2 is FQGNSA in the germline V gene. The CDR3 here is CASSLVGVYEQYF. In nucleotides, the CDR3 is TGTGCCAGCAGCTTAGTCGGGGTGTACGAGCAGTACTTC.